This is a list of T cell receptor beta chains from one sample in a study of blood T cell repertoires in COVID-19. Sequencing used immunoSEQ multiplex PCR; TCRdb keeps in-frame clones, though not all of them. The sample records under 300,000 clones, approximately 80% being singletons. Sequenced material: peripheral blood. These receptors all stem from a man aged 25 to 45 who had recovered from COVID-19. Each CDR3 is given with its conserved first and last residue. Fields, in order: CDR3 DNA, CDR3 protein, V gene, J gene, clone size, D gene. A D gene is named only where the DNA matches it firmly. Not every row has a clone size; where given, it reads once, few, many or a size class.

TGTGCCAGCAGTCCCCGACAGGAGGTAAACACTGAAGCTTTCTTT	CASSPRQEVNTEAFF	TRBV6-5	TRBJ1-1	-	-
TGTGCCAGCAGCTTAGGGACATCCTACACCGGGGAGCTGTTTTTT	CASSLGTSYTGELFF	TRBV7-6	TRBJ2-2	-	-
TGTGCCAGCAGCTTTCTACAGGGCACGTACCAAGAGACCCAGTACTTC	CASSFLQGTYQETQYF	TRBV5-6	TRBJ2-5	-	-
TGTGCCACCAGTGATCCCGGGACAGGGTCCGGATCAACCACCGGGGAGCTGTTTTTT	CATSDPGTGSGSTTGELFF	TRBV24-1	TRBJ2-2	-	TRBD1
TGTGCCAGCAGCCTCGGTAGCGGGGGTCGGACAGATACGCAGTATTTT	CASSLGSGGRTDTQYF	TRBV11-2	TRBJ2-3	once	TRBD2
TGCGCCAGCAGCTTGGCCAGCGGGGGCCACACAGATACGCAGTATTTT	CASSLASGGHTDTQYF	TRBV5-1	TRBJ2-3	-	TRBD2
TGTGCCAGTATGAACAGGGTAAACACTGAAGCTTTCTTT	CASMNRVNTEAFF	TRBV19	TRBJ1-1	-	-
TGCAGCGTTGAGAGGGGGGGCCGGGAGACCCAGTACTTC	CSVERGGRETQYF	TRBV29-1	TRBJ2-5	-	-
TGTGCCAGCTCTAAAATCGGCACTGAAGCTTTCTTT	CASSKIGTEAFF	TRBV27	TRBJ1-1	-	-
TGCGCCAGCAGCCGGGACAGTTTCCAAGAGACCCAGTACTTC	CASSRDSFQETQYF	TRBV5-1	TRBJ2-5	once	TRBD1
TGTGCCACCAGTGGCCTGGCCAAGGCTTGGGGGCTGGCGGAAAAACTGTTTTTT	CATSGLAKAWGLAEKLFF	TRBV24-1	TRBJ1-4	-	-
TGTGCCAGCAGCTTTCGAGCTAACACCGGGGAGCTGTTTTTT	CASSFRANTGELFF	TRBV11-2	TRBJ2-2	-	-
TGCGCCAGCAGCTTGGCAGGGGTTTCCCCCCTCCACTTT	CASSLAGVSPLHF	TRBV5-1	TRBJ1-6	-	-
TGTGCCAGCAGGGCCAGATACCAGGGGTCAGATACGCAGTATTTT	CASRARYQGSDTQYF	TRBV7-9	TRBJ2-3	-	-
TGTGCCAGCAGCGTAGGGCAGACCGGGTCACCCCTCCACTTT	CASSVGQTGSPLHF	TRBV9	TRBJ1-6	-	-
TGTGCCACCAGCAGAGATAAAACTGAAGCTTTCTTT	CATSRDKTEAFF	TRBV15	TRBJ1-1	-	-
TGTGCCAGTACCCCACGGACAGGGGTCGACACCGGGGAGCTGTTTTTT	CASTPRTGVDTGELFF	TRBV19	TRBJ2-2	-	TRBD1
TGTGCCAGCAGCCCGGACAGGGTTCCCTCCTACAATGAGCAGTTCTTC	CASSPDRVPSYNEQFF	TRBV11-2	TRBJ2-1	few	TRBD1
TGTGCCAGCACCCTCCCCAGGGGTACGCAGTATTTT	CASTLPRGTQYF	TRBV5-4	TRBJ2-3	-	-
TGTGCCAGTAGTATTGAGTTGAACACTGAAGCTTTCTTT	CASSIELNTEAFF	TRBV19	TRBJ1-1	-	-
TGTGCCAGCAGCTTGGGTCAGGGGGCAGGTCAGCCCCAGCATTTT	CASSLGQGAGQPQHF	TRBV5-5	TRBJ1-5	-	TRBD1
TGTGCCAGCAGTGATCGGACTAGCGGGGGTGAGACCCAGTACTTC	CASSDRTSGGETQYF	TRBV2	TRBJ2-5	-	TRBD2
TGTGCCAGCAGCTCCTTTCCAGGATACTCTGGAAACACCATATATTTT	CASSSFPGYSGNTIYF	TRBV7-9	TRBJ1-3	-	-
TGTGCCAGCAGCTCGGGACAGGGGGCGATCGAGCAGTACTTC	CASSSGQGAIEQYF	TRBV11-2	TRBJ2-7	-	TRBD1
TGTGCCAGCAGCTTATTAATTAGCGGGGCTCAAGGCACAGATACGCAGTATTTT	CASSLLISGAQGTDTQYF	TRBV13	TRBJ2-3	-	TRBD2
TGTGCCAGCAGCTTGACTAGCGGGGGGTCAGGGACAGATACGCAGTATTTT	CASSLTSGGSGTDTQYF	TRBV5-4	TRBJ2-3	-	TRBD2
TGTGCCAGCAGCTCGGGACAGGGCGGGAGCTATGGCTACACCTTC	CASSSGQGGSYGYTF	TRBV7-8	TRBJ1-2	-	TRBD1
TGTGCCAGCAGCAAGTTTCAGGTCAAGGCGGAGACCCAGTACTTC	CASSKFQVKAETQYF	TRBV2	TRBJ2-5	-	-
TGTGCCAGCAGCCCGGGACATCTTCCCGGGGAGCTGTTTTTT	CASSPGHLPGELFF	TRBV3-1/TRBV3-2	TRBJ2-2	-	-
TGTGCTAGTGGTTTGGTACTAGGGAACAATTACAATGAGCAGTTCTTC	CASGLVLGNNYNEQFF	TRBV12-5	TRBJ2-1	-	-
TGTGCCAGCACCCGGGACTCGCTCGGCACAGATACGCAGTATTTT	CASTRDSLGTDTQYF	TRBV6-5	TRBJ2-3	-	-
TGTGCCAGCAGTTACAGAAACATTCAGTACTTC	CASSYRNIQYF	TRBV12-3/TRBV12-4	TRBJ2-4	-	-
TGTGCCAGCAGTGAATTATACCAGGCTAGCACAGATACGCAGTATTTT	CASSELYQASTDTQYF	TRBV6-1	TRBJ2-3	once	-
TGTGCCAGCAGTGAATCACCCGAGAGCACAGATACGCAGTATTTT	CASSESPESTDTQYF	TRBV6-1	TRBJ2-3	-	-
TGCGCCAGCAGCCTCTACTGGAGTGGAAGCACTGAAGCTTTCTTT	CASSLYWSGSTEAFF	TRBV4-1	TRBJ1-1	-	-
TGTGCCAGCAGTGACATTTCCCCGGGACAGGGTGCGGAAGGCTACACCTTC	CASSDISPGQGAEGYTF	TRBV25-1	TRBJ1-2	-	TRBD1
TGTGCCAGCTCACGACAGGGGGGCACTGAAGCTTTCTTT	CASSRQGGTEAFF	TRBV18	TRBJ1-1	-	TRBD1
TGTGCCAGCAGTGTCTTTGAGCAGTTCTTC	CASSVFEQFF	TRBV2	TRBJ2-1	-	-
TGTGCCAGTAGTCCCTACAGGGGAGGGAACACTGAAGCTTTCTTT	CASSPYRGGNTEAFF	TRBV19	TRBJ1-1	few	TRBD1
TGTGCCAGCAGCTCCCGGGGGGGTCAAGAGACCCAGTACTTC	CASSSRGGQETQYF	TRBV13	TRBJ2-5	-	TRBD2
TGTGCCAGCAGTTTAGCGGGACAGGGACTACAAGAGACCCAGTACTTC	CASSLAGQGLQETQYF	TRBV28	TRBJ2-5	-	TRBD1
TGTGCCAGCAGACTAGCGGGGGGCAACCAAGAGACCCAGTACTTC	CASRLAGGNQETQYF	TRBV2	TRBJ2-5	-	TRBD2
TGTGCCAGCAGCCCCCCGGGACTAGCGGGGGGTTGGAATACGCAGTATTTT	CASSPPGLAGGWNTQYF	TRBV9	TRBJ2-3	once	TRBD2
TGTGCCAGCAGCCCTTCCTGGAACACTGAAGCTTTCTTT	CASSPSWNTEAFF	TRBV2	TRBJ1-1	-	-
TGTGCCAGCAGTTTACAGGGTGGGGAAAAACTGTTTTTT	CASSLQGGEKLFF	TRBV12-3/TRBV12-4	TRBJ1-4	-	-
TGTGCCAGCACAGGGGGGCACTATGGCTACACCTTC	CASTGGHYGYTF	TRBV6-5	TRBJ1-2	-	TRBD1